Listed below are T cell receptor beta chains from one sample, sequenced in a study of blood T cell repertoires in COVID-19. Sequenced by immunoSEQ multiplex PCR; TCRdb stores in-frame clones only, minus some. The sample yields about 480,000 clones, over 75% seen once. Sequencing was performed on PBMCs or T cells enriched from blood (not recorded which). These receptors were taken from a woman between 35 and 50 years old who had recovered from COVID-19. Each CDR3 is given without its conserved first and last residue. The listing skips clone size in some rows; elsewhere it reads once, few, many or a size class.

V: TRBV6-2/TRBV6-3
J: TRBJ2-3
size: .
CDR3: ASSSTGVFADTQY

V: TRBV7-2
J: TRBJ2-2
size: .
CDR3: ASSPTGARTGELF

V: TRBV9
J: TRBJ1-1
size: .
CDR3: ASSVDGGNTEAF

V: TRBV4-1
J: TRBJ2-7
size: .
CDR3: ASSQDPTRGGRYEQY

V: TRBV24-1
J: TRBJ2-2
size: once
CDR3: ATRPGQGASGELF

V: TRBV19
J: TRBJ1-1
size: .
CDR3: ATSPLPFAEAF

V: TRBV4-3
J: TRBJ1-2
size: .
CDR3: ASSQVANTDYGYT

V: TRBV7-8
J: TRBJ2-5
size: once
CDR3: ASGAGGRQETQY

V: TRBV27
J: TRBJ1-1
size: .
CDR3: ASSLKGGRQGASGEAF

V: TRBV19
J: TRBJ2-7
size: .
CDR3: ASSMGQGRTSGYLYEQY

V: TRBV11-2
J: TRBJ2-5
size: .
CDR3: ASSSHRAPGETQY

V: TRBV9
J: TRBJ1-2
size: .
CDR3: ASSAEGRYGYT

V: TRBV11-3
J: TRBJ2-2
size: .
CDR3: ASSGGGTHTGELF

V: TRBV4-3
J: TRBJ1-3
size: .
CDR3: ASSQLLSSGNTIY

V: TRBV7-2
J: TRBJ2-3
size: .
CDR3: ASSLAELSGTSTDTQY

V: TRBV5-5
J: TRBJ2-7
size: .
CDR3: ASSLAPSYEQY

V: TRBV9
J: TRBJ2-2
size: few
CDR3: ASSVPDRGPNTGELF

V: TRBV27
J: TRBJ2-3
size: .
CDR3: ASRTRRKSTDTQY

V: TRBV25-1
J: TRBJ1-1
size: .
CDR3: ASSEYNSRGEDTEAF

V: TRBV7-9
J: TRBJ1-2
size: .
CDR3: ASSLGWGQGTYGYT

V: TRBV5-1
J: TRBJ1-1
size: once
CDR3: ASSRPGTGGTEAF

V: TRBV9
J: TRBJ1-6
size: few
CDR3: ASSPEQGGYNSPLH

V: TRBV19
J: TRBJ2-7
size: once
CDR3: ASSIVGGSNEQY

V: TRBV7-2
J: TRBJ1-2
size: .
CDR3: ASSPGGTSNYGYT

V: TRBV20-1
J: TRBJ1-6
size: few
CDR3: SASRVDSRDSPLH

V: TRBV15
J: TRBJ1-5
size: .
CDR3: ATSRDRGLTNQPQH

V: TRBV29-1
J: TRBJ2-1
size: .
CDR3: SVEFGRASDEQF

V: TRBV7-2
J: TRBJ2-7
size: .
CDR3: ASSERGRASPYEQY

V: TRBV9
J: TRBJ2-2
size: .
CDR3: ASSVVSGINTGELF

V: TRBV30
J: TRBJ2-7
size: .
CDR3: AWSLGGLAERYEQY

V: TRBV9
J: TRBJ2-1
size: .
CDR3: ASSVGVSSGSGEQF

V: TRBV7-6
J: TRBJ2-2
size: few
CDR3: ASALRTANTGELF

V: TRBV9
J: TRBJ2-1
size: .
CDR3: ASSFDLDSYNEQF

V: TRBV28
J: TRBJ1-1
size: .
CDR3: ASSLSFSTEAF

V: TRBV7-2
J: TRBJ1-5
size: few
CDR3: ASSPYSGNQPQH

V: TRBV10-3
J: TRBJ2-3
size: .
CDR3: AISERMASGRADTQY

V: TRBV27
J: TRBJ1-1
size: few
CDR3: ASSPGDRARGTEAF

V: TRBV7-9
J: TRBJ2-2
size: .
CDR3: ASSEDRVYSGELF

V: TRBV30
J: TRBJ1-1
size: .
CDR3: AWRQGIGAEAF

V: TRBV7-2
J: TRBJ2-7
size: few
CDR3: ASSLQRRYEQY

V: TRBV19
J: TRBJ2-6
size: .
CDR3: ASTETGANVLT

V: TRBV27
J: TRBJ1-2
size: .
CDR3: ASSPSRTGGFGYT

V: TRBV24-1
J: TRBJ1-2
size: .
CDR3: ATSAGGMGYT

V: TRBV5-1
J: TRBJ2-7
size: many
CDR3: ASSLDGAYEQY

V: TRBV30
J: TRBJ1-2
size: .
CDR3: AHYRESSYGYT

V: TRBV7-2
J: TRBJ2-5
size: few
CDR3: ASSLARLAGLETQY

V: TRBV4-3
J: TRBJ2-1
size: few
CDR3: ASSQRGMGQAYNEQF

V: TRBV7-2
J: TRBJ2-1
size: .
CDR3: ASSLDGLAGNNEQF